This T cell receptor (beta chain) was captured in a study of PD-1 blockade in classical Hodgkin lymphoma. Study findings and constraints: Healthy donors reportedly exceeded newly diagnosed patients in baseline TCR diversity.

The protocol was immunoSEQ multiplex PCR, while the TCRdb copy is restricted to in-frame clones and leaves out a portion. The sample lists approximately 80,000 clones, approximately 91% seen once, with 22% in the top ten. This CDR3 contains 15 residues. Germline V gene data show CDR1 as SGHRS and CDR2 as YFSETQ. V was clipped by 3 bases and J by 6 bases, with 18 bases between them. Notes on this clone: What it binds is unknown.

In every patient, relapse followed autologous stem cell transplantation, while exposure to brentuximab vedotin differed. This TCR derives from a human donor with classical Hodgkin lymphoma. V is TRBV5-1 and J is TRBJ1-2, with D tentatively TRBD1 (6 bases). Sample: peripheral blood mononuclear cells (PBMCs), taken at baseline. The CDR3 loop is CASSWAGHSTDGYTF. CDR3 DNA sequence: TGCGCCAGCAGCTGGGCGGGACATTCCACGGATGGCTACACCTTC.